The 11 T cell receptor beta chains in this list originate from one sample, sequenced in a study of CD8 T cells in Susac syndrome. An input of roughly 0.5 to 1 ug of RNA was subjected to reverse transcription using random hexamers. TCRdb re-called the immunoSEQ multiplex PCR reads with MiXCR, one entry per CDR3 protein. The sample holds roughly 200,000 distinct CDR3 sequences; approximately 95% are singletons and the top ten take 0.093%. The specimen was CD4+ T cells from PBMCs. Receptors were obtained from a human donor with multiple sclerosis.

This chain connects TRBV20-1 to TRBJ1-5; 11 positions match TRBD1. CDR3 length: 13 residues. The germline V gene encodes CDR1 DFQATT and CDR2 SNEGSKA (reference sequence). The junction had 6 bases not matched to a gene; V was cut back by 5 bases and J by 9 bases. Here the CDR3 DNA reads TGCAGTGCTGGACAGGGGGCTGGTCGGCCCCAGCATTTT. Its protein is CSAGQGAGRPQHF.

This chain connects TRBV6-5 to TRBJ2-1, with D possibly matching TRBD2 (6 bases). The ends were cut back, 3 bases at V and 5 bases at J, with 14 bases in the middle. The CDR3 consists of 15 residues. Germline-derived CDR1 and CDR2 are MNHEY and SVGAGI. CDR3 amino acids: CASSYFGGWDNEQFF. DNA of the CDR3: TGTGCCAGCAGTTATTTCGGGGGATGGGACAATGAGCAGTTCTTC.

This clonotype was counted a single time. This chain links TRBV9 with TRBJ2-3; D is unresolved. The CDR3 extends over 15 amino acids. The ends were cut back, 3 bases at V and 0 bases at J, with 11 bases in the middle. CDR1 is SGDLS and CDR2 is YYNGEE in the germline V gene. The CDR3 region is CASSATGGSTDTQYF. The CDR3 DNA follows: TGTGCCAGCAGCGCTACCGGTGGGAGCACAGATACGCAGTATTTT.

CDR3: CASSPLGNTIANYGYTF. Here the CDR3 DNA reads TGTGCCAGCAGTCCATTGGGGAACACTATAGCTAACTATGGCTACACCTTC. The V gene is TRBV12-3 or TRBV12-4, the J gene TRBJ1-2; D unclear. This CDR3 region has 17 residues. The ends were cut back, 5 bases at V and 0 bases at J, with 19 bases in the middle.

The chain uses TRBV20-1 and TRBJ2-7, with TRBD1 matching over 8 bases. With 3 bases clipped from V and 1 base from J, the junction kept 5 bases outside the gene matches. Germline lookup yields CDR1 DFQATT and CDR2 SNEGSKA (reference sequence). The CDR3 spans 14 residues. The CDR3 region has the DNA TGCAGTGCTAGGCCAGGGGGCAGATCCTACGAGCAGTACTTC. It codes for CSARPGGRSYEQYF.

This clonotype was recorded only once. The J gene is TRBJ2-7, the V gene TRBV28, with D perhaps TRBD1 (6 bases). The germline gives CDR1 MDHEN, CDR2 SYDVKM. With 3 bases removed from V and 9 bases from J, the gap between germline ends came to 21 bases. There are 15 residues in the CDR3. CDR3 nucleotide sequence: TGTGCCAGCAGTTTGGGCCCCTCGGGCCCAGGGGCGCAGTACTTC. It codes for CASSLGPSGPGAQYF.

The chain is built from TRBV6-5 and TRBJ2-3; TRBD1 agrees at 10 bases. The length of the CDR3 is 15 residues. The V segment lost 2 bases and the J segment 4 bases; nucleotides outside the gene matches: 3. Germline assignment: CDR1 MNHEY and CDR2 SVGAGI. The CDR3 nucleotides read TGTGCCAGCAGTTACACGGGACAGGGGCCAGATACGCAGTATTTT. This sequence encodes CASSYTGQGPDTQYF.

The V call is TRBV7-2, the J call TRBJ2-7, with TRBD1 identical over 8 bases. The CDR3 extends over 14 amino acids. The trim removed 5 bases at V and 3 bases at J, leaving 6 bases unmatched. Germline assignment: CDR1 SGHTA and CDR2 FQGNSA. CDR3 DNA sequence: TGTGCCAGCAGCCCCCAGACAGGGGACTACGAGCAGTACTTC. Translating gives CASSPQTGDYEQYF.

V gene TRBV5-1 combines with J gene TRBJ2-1; perhaps D is TRBD1 or TRBD2 (5 bases each). V gave up 1 base and J gave up 5 bases, with 16 bases separating them. This CDR3 has 16 residues. Germline CDR1 and CDR2: SGHRS and YFSETQ. The CDR3 nucleotides are TGCGCCAGCAGCTTGCCCCGGGACCGCCCGAACAATGAGCAGTTCTTC. Translated, it gives CASSLPRDRPNNEQFF.

J is TRBJ1-2 and V is TRBV2; D is undetermined. Germline CDR1 is SNHLY and CDR2 is FYNNEI. V was cut by 8 bases and J by 4 bases, with 8 bases left in between. The CDR3 has 11 amino acids. As DNA, the CDR3 is TGTGCCAGCGCCCGGATCTATGGCTACACCTTC. Protein product: CASARIYGYTF.

The chain joins TRBV30 to TRBJ2-7; the match to TRBD1 covers 10 bases. Trimming cost V 0 bases and J 6 bases; bases outside gene matches: 8. The germline gives CDR1 GTSNPN, CDR2 SVGIG (reference sequence). The CDR3 sequence is 15 residues long. CDR3 nucleotides: TGTGCCTGGAGTGTGCCGTGGGGACAGGGGTCCGAGCAGTACTTC. Protein product: CAWSVPWGQGSEQYF.